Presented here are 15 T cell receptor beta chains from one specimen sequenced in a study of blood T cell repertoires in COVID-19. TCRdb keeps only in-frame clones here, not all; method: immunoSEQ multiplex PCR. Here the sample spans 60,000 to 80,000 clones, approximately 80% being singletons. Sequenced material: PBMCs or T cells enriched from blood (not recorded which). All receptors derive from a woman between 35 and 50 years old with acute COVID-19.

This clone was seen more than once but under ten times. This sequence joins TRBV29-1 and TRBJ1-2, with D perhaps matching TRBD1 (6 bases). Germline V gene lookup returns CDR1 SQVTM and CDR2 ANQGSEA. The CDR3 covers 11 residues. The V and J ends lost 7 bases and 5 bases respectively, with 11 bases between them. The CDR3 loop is CSGRTEYGYTF. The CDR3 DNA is TGCAGCGGACGGACAGAGTATGGCTACACCTTC.

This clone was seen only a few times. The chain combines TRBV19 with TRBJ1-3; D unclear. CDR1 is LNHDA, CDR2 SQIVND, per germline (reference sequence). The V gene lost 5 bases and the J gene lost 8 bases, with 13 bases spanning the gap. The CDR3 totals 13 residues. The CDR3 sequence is CASSLRRGYTIYF. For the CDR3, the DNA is TGTGCCAGTAGTCTCCGCCGGGGTTACACCATATATTTT.

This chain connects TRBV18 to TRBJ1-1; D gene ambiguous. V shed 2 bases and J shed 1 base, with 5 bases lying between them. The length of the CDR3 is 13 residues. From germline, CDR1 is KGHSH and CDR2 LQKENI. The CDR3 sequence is CASSPYGNTEAFF. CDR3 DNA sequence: TGTGCCAGCTCACCATACGGGAACACTGAAGCTTTCTTT.

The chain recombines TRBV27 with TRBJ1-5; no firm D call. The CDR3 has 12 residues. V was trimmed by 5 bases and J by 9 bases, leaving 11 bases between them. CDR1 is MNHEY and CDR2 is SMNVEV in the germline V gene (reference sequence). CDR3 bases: TGTGCCAGCAGTCCCCTCGAGTGGCCCCAGCATTTT. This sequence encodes CASSPLEWPQHF.

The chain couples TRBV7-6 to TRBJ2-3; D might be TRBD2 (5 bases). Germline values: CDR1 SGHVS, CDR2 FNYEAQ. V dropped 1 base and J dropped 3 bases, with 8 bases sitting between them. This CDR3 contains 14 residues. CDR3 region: CASSLVLATDTQYF. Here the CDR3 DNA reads TGTGCCAGCAGCTTAGTGCTAGCTACAGATACGCAGTATTTT.

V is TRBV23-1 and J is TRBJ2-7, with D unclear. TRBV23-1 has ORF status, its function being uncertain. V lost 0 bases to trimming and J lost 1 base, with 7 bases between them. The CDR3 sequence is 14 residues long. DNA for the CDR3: TGCGCCAGCAGTCAATCCGTCCGGTCCTACGAGCAGTACTTC. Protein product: CASSQSVRSYEQYF.

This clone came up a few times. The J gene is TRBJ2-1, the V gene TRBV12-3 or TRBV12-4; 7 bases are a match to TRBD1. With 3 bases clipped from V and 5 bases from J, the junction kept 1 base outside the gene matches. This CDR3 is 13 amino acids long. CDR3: CASSFGTDNEQFF. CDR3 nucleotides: TGTGCCAGCAGTTTTGGGACAGACAATGAGCAGTTCTTC.

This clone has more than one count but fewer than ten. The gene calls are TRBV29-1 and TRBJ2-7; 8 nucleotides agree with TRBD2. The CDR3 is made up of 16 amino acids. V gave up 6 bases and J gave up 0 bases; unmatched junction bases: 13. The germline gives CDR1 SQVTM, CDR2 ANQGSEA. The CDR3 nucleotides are TGCAGCGTCCGAGGTAGGGCGGGAGGATTCTCCTACGAGCAGTACTTC. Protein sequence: CSVRGRAGGFSYEQYF.

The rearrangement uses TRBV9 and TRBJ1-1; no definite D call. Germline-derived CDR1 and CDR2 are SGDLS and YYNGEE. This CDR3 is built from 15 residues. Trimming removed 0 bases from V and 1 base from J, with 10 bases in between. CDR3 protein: CASSVEGGSNTEAFF. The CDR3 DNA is TGTGCCAGCAGCGTAGAGGGAGGATCGAACACTGAAGCTTTCTTT.

CDR3 amino acids: CASSLERGAGTGTTNTF. The CDR3 DNA reads as TGTGCCAGCAGTTTGGAAAGGGGAGCCGGGACAGGGACTACGAACACCTTC. The chain has TRBV28 and TRBJ1-2, with TRBD1 matching over 9 bases. After removal of 3 bases from V and 12 bases from J, the junction contained 20 bases not matched to a gene. The CDR3 spans 17 residues. In germline, CDR1 is MDHEN, CDR2 SYDVKM.

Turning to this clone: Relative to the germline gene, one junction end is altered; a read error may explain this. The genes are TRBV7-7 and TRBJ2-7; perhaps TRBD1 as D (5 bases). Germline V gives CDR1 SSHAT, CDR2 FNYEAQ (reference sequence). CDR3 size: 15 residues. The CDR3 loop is CASSQRQPDTYEQYF. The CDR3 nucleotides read TGTGCTAGCAGCCAAAGACAGCCAGATACCTACGAGCAGTACTTC.

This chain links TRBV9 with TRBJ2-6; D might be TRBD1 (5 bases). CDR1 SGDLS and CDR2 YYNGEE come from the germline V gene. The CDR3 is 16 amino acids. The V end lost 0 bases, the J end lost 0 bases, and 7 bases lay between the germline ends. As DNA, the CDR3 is TGTGCCAGCAGCGTAGGGCAGGGCTCTGGGGCCAACGTCCTGACTTTC. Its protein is CASSVGQGSGANVLTF.

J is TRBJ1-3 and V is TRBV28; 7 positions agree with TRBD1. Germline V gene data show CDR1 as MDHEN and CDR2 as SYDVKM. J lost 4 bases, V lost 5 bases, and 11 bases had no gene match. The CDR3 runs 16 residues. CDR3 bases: TGTGCCAGCAGTCCGACAGACAGGGTTCGCGGAAACACCATATATTTT. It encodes CASSPTDRVRGNTIYF.

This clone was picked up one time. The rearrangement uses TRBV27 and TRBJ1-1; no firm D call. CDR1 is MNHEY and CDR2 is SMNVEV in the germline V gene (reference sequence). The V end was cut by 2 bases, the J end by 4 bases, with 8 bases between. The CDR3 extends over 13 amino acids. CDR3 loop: CASSLRGSTEAFF. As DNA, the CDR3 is TGTGCCAGCAGTTTAAGAGGGTCCACTGAAGCTTTCTTT.

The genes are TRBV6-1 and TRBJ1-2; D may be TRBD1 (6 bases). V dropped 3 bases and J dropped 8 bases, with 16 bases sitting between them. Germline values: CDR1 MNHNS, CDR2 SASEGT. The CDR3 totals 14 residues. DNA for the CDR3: TGTGCCAGCAGTGATGCTGACAGGCTGAGGGGCTACACCTTC. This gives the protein CASSDADRLRGYTF.